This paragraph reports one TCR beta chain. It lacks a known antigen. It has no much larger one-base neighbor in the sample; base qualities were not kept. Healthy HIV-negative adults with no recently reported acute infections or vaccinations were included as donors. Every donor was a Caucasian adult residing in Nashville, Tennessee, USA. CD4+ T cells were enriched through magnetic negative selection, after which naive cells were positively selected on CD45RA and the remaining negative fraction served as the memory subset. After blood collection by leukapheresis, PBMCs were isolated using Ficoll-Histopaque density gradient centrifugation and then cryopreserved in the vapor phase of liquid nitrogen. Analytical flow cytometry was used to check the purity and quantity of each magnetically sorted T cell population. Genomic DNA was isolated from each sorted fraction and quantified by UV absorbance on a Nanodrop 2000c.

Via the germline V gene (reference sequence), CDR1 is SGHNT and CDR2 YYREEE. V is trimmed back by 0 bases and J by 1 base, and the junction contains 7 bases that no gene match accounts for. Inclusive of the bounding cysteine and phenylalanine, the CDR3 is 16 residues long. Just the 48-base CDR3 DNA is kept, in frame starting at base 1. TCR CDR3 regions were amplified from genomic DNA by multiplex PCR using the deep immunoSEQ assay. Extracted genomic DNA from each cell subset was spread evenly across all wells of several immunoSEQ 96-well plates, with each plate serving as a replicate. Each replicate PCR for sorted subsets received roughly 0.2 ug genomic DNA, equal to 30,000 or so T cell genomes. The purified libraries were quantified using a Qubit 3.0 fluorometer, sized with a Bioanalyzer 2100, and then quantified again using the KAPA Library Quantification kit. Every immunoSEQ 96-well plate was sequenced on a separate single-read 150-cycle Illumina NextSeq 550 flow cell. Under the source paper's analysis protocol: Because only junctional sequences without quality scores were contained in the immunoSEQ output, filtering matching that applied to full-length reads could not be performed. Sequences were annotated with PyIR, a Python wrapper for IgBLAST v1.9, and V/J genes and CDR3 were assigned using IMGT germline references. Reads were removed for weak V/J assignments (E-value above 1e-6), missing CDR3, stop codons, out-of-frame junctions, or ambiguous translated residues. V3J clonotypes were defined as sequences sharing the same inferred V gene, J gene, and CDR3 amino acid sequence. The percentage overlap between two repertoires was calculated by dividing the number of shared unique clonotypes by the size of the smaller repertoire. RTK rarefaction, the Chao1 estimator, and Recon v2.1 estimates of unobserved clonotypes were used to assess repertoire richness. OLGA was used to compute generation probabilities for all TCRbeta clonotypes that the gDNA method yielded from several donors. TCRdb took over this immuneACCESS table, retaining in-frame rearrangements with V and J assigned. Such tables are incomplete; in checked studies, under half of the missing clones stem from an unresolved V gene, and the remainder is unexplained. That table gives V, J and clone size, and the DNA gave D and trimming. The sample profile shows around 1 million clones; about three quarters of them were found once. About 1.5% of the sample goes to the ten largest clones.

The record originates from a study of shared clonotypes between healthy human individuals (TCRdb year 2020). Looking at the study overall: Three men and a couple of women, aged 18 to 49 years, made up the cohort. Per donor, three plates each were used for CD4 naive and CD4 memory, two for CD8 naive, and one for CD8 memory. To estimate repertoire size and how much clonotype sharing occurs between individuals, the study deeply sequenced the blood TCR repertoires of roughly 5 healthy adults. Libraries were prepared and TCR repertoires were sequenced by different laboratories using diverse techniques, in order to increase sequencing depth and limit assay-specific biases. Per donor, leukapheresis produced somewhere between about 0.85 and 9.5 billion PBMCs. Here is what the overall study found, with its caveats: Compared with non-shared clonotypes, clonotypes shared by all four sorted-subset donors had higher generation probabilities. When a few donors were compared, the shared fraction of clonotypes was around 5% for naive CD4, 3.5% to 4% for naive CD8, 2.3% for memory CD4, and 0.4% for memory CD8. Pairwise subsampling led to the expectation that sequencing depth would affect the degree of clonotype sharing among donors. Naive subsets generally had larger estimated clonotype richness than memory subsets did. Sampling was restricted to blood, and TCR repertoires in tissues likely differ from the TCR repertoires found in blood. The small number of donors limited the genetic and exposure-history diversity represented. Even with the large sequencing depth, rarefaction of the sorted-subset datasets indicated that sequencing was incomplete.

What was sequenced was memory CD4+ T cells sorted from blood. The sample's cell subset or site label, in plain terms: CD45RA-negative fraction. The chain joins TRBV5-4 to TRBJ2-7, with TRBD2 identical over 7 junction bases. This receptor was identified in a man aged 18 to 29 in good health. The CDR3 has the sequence CASSLAGGRNSYEQYF. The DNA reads TGTGCCAGCAGCTTGGCGGGCGGGAGAAATTCCTACGAGCAGTACTTC.